This T cell receptor beta chain was obtained from a study of blood T cells in healthy people across ages. The wider study: Roughly one uniquely barcoded beta molecule per two T cells was captured.

This CDR3 has 14 amino acids. Germline loops: CDR1 LGHDT, CDR2 YNNKEL (reference sequence). Then a second PCR, running roughly 7 to 12 cycles, was carried out with a sample-barcoded 5' primer and a J-beta primer mix. TCRdb re-derived calls from the 5' RACE reads in MiXCR, one entry per CDR3 protein. The repertoire consists of hundreds of thousands of distinct CDR3 sequences, with roughly 20% occurring once and the leading ten covering around a fifth. About this clonotype itself: The antigen is unknown.

Per individual sample, total RNA of at least 5 micrograms was extracted. Findings of the study overall: Older age coincided with a roughly linear decline in TCR beta diversity per million T cells. More naive CD4+ cells and higher diversity were found in long-lived than in aged donors.

The sample taken for sequencing was blood. The chain combines TRBV3-1 with TRBJ2-5, with TRBD2 identical over 8 bases. The J call is uncertain, as TRBJ2-1 better fits the DNA end. This TCR was recovered from a man between 65 and 80 years old in good health. The CDR3 is CASSALAGNNEQFF. The CDR3 DNA reads as TGTGCCAGCAGCGCCTTAGCGGGGAACAATGAGCAGTTCTTC.